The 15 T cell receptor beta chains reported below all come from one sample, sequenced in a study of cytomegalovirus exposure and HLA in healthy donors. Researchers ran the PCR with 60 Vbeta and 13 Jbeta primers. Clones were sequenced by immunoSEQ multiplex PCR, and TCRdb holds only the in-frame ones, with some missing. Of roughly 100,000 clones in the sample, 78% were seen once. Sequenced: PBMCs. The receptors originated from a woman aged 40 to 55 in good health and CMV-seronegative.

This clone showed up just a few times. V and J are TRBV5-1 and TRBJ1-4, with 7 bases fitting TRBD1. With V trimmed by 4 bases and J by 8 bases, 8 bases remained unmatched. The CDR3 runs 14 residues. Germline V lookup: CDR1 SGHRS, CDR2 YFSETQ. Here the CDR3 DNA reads TGCGCCAGCAGCAACGGACAGGTGGAAGAAAAACTGTTTTTT. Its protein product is CASSNGQVEEKLFF.

The CDR3 nucleotides are TGTGCCAGCAGTGTGGGTCTAGCGGGCGAGCAGTTCTTC. Translated: CASSVGLAGEQFF. The chain links TRBV2 to TRBJ2-1; TRBD2 aligns across 8 bases. From germline, CDR1 is SNHLY and CDR2 FYNNEI. This CDR3 is built from 13 residues. The V segment lost 4 bases and the J segment 10 bases; nucleotides outside the gene matches: 6.

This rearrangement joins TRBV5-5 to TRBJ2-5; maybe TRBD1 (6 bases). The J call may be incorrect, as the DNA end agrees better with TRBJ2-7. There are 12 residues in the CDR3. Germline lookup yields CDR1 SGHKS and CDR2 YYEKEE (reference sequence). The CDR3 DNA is TGTGCCAGCAGCTGGAAGGGGGACGAGCAGTACTTC. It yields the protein CASSWKGDEQYF.

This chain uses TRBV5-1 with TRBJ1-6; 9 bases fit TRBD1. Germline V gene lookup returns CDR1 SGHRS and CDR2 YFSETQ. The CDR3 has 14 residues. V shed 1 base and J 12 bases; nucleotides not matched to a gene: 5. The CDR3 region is CASSLNRGRGPLHF. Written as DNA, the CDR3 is TGCGCCAGCAGCTTGAACAGGGGGCGAGGACCCCTCCACTTT. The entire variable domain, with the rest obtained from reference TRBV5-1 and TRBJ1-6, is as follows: KAGVTQTPRYLIKTRGQQVTLSCSPISGHRSVSWYQQTPGQGLQFLFEYFSETQRNKGNFPGRFSGRQFSNSRSEMNVSTLELGDSALYLCASSLNRGRGPLHFGNGTRLTVT.

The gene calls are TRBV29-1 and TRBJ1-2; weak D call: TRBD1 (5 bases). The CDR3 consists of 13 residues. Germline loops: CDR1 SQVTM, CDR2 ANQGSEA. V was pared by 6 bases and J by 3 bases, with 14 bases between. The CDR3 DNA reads TGCAGCGTCGGAAAACCGGGGGACTATGGCTACACCTTC. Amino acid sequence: CSVGKPGDYGYTF.

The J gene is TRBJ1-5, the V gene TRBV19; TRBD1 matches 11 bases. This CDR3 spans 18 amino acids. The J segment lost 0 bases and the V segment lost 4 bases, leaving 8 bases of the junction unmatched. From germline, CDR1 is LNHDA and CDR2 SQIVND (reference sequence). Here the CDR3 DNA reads TGTGCCAGTAGTACCCAGGACAGGGGGCGAGATAGCAATCAGCCCCAGCATTTT. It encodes CASSTQDRGRDSNQPQHF.

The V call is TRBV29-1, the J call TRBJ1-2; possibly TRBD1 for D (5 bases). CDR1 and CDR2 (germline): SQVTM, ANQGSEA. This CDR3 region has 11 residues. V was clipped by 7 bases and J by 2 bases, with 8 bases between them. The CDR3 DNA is TGCAGCGAAGACAGAAACTATGGCTACACCTTC. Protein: CSEDRNYGYTF. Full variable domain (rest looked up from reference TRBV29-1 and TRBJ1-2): SAVISQKPSRDICQRGTSLTIQCQVDSQVTMMFWYRQQPGQSLTLIATANQGSEATYESGFVIDKFPISRPNLTFSTLTVSNMSPEDSSIYLCSEDRNYGYTFGSGTRLTVV.

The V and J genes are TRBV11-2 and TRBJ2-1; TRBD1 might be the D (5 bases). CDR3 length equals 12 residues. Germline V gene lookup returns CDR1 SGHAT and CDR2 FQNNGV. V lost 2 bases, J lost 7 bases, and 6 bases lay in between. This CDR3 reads CASSLRTNEQFF. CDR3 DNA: TGTGCCAGCAGCTTACGGACAAATGAGCAGTTCTTC.

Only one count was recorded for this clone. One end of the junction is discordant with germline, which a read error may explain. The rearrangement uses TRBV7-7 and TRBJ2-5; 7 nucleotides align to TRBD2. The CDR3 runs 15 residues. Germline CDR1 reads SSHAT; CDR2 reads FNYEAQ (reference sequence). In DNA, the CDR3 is TGTGCTAGCAGCCTAGCGGACTATGTACAAGAGACCCAGTACTTC. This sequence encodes CASSLADYVQETQYF.

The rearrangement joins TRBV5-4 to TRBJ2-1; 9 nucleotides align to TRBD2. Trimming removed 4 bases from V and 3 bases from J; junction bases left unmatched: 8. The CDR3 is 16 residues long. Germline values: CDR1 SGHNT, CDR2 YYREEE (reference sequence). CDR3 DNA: TGTGCCAGCAGCGCCCCCCTAGCGGGAAGCTACAATGAGCAGTTCTTC. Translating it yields CASSAPLAGSYNEQFF.

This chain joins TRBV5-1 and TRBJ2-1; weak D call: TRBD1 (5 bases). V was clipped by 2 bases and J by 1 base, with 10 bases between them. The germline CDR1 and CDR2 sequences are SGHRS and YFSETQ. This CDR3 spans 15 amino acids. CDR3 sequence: CASSFQGRSYNEQFF. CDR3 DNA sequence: TGCGCCAGCAGCTTCCAGGGTCGTTCCTACAATGAGCAGTTCTTC. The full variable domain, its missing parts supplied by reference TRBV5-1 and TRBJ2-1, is KAGVTQTPRYLIKTRGQQVTLSCSPISGHRSVSWYQQTPGQGLQFLFEYFSETQRNKGNFPGRFSGRQFSNSRSEMNVSTLELGDSALYLCASSFQGRSYNEQFFGPGTRLTVL.

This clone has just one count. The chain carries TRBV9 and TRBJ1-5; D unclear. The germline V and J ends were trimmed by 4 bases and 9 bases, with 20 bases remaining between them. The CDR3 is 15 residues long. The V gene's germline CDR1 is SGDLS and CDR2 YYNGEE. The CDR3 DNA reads TGTGCCAGCAGCCCGTCCCTGGACTCCGCTTGGCCCCAGCATTTT. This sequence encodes CASSPSLDSAWPQHF.

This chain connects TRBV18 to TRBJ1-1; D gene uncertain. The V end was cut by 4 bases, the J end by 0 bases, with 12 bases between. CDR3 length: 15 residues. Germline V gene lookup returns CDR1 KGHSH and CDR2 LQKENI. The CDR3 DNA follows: TGTGCCAGCTCACTGGAGGGAATCATGAACACTGAAGCTTTCTTT. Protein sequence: CASSLEGIMNTEAFF.

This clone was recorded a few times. The CDR3 loop is CASSSQGDEQFF. The CDR3 DNA reads as TGTGCCAGCAGCTCCCAGGGTGATGAGCAGTTCTTC. The V call is TRBV9, the J call TRBJ2-1; maybe TRBD1 (5 bases). Germline V CDR1 and CDR2: SGDLS, YYNGEE. Trimming cost V 4 bases and J 8 bases, with 10 bases left between them. CDR3 length: 12 residues.

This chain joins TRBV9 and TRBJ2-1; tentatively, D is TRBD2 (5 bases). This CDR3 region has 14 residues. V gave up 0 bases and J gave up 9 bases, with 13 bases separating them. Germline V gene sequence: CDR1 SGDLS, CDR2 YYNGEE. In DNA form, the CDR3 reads TGTGCCAGCAGCGTAGGGGGTAGTGGAGGTGAGCAGTTCTTC. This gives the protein CASSVGGSGGEQFF.